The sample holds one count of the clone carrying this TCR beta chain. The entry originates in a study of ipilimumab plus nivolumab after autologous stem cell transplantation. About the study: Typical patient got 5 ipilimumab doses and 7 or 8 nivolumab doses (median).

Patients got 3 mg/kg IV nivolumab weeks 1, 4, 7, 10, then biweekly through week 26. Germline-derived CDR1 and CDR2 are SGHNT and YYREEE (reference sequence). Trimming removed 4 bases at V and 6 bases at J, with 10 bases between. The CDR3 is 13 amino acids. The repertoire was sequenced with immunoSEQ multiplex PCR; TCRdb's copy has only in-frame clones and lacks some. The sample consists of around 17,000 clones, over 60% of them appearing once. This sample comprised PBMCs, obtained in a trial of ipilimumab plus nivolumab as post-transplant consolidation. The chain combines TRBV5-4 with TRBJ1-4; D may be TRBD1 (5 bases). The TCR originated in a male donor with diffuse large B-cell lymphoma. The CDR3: CASSPGQDEKLFF. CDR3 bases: TGTGCCAGCAGCCCGGGGCAAGATGAAAAACTGTTTTTT. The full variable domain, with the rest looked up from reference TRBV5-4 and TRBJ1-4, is ETGVTQSPTHLIKTRGQQVTLRCSSQSGHNTVSWYQQALGQGPQFIFQYYREEENGRGNFPPRFSGLQFPNYSSELNVNALELDDSALYLCASSPGQDEKLFFGSGTQLSVL.